The rows below give T cell receptor beta chains drawn from one sample of a study of blood T cell repertoires in COVID-19. Only in-frame clones appear in the TCRdb table, and some are missing; sequencing was by immunoSEQ multiplex PCR. The data contain about 150,000 clones, 88% of them singletons. Sequencing was carried out using peripheral blood. All receptors derive from a woman between 70 and 85 years old with acute or convalescent COVID-19. CDR3s include the opening cysteine and the closing phenylalanine or tryptophan. D genes are given only for firm matches. The size field is filled for only some rows; it gives once, few, many or a size class.

d_gene: .
v_gene: TRBV5-6
abundance: once
j_gene: TRBJ1-1
CDR3aa: CASSEGAKAFF
CDR3nt: TGTGCCAGCAGCGAAGGGGCGAAGGCTTTCTTT

d_gene: .
v_gene: TRBV10-3
abundance: .
j_gene: TRBJ1-1
CDR3aa: CAISEAMNTEAFF
CDR3nt: TGTGCCATCAGTGAGGCGATGAACACTGAAGCTTTCTTT

d_gene: TRBD1
v_gene: TRBV5-6
abundance: .
j_gene: TRBJ1-2
CDR3aa: CASSSPDRGAQYGYTF
CDR3nt: TGTGCCAGCAGCTCACCGGACAGGGGGGCCCAATATGGCTACACCTTC

d_gene: .
v_gene: TRBV28
abundance: .
j_gene: TRBJ2-2
CDR3aa: CASSSGTGELFF
CDR3nt: TGTGCCAGCAGTAGCGGCACCGGGGAGCTGTTTTTT

d_gene: .
v_gene: TRBV5-1
abundance: .
j_gene: TRBJ2-1
CDR3aa: CASSSLYSNEQFF
CDR3nt: TGCGCCAGCAGCTCGCTTTACAGCAATGAGCAGTTCTTC

d_gene: .
v_gene: TRBV6-5
abundance: .
j_gene: TRBJ1-2
CDR3aa: CASSSISDSGYTF
CDR3nt: TGTGCCAGCAGTTCGATAAGTGACTCTGGCTACACCTTC

d_gene: .
v_gene: TRBV19
abundance: .
j_gene: TRBJ1-5
CDR3aa: CASSIPTGRMGNQPQHF
CDR3nt: TGTGCCAGTAGTATCCCGACAGGCCGAATGGGCAATCAGCCCCAGCATTTT

d_gene: TRBD1
v_gene: TRBV9
abundance: .
j_gene: TRBJ2-3
CDR3aa: CASSPRQGAQADTQYF
CDR3nt: TGTGCCAGCAGCCCAAGACAGGGGGCTCAGGCAGATACGCAGTATTTT

d_gene: .
v_gene: TRBV25-1
abundance: few
j_gene: TRBJ2-2
CDR3aa: CASSDASENTGELFF
CDR3nt: TGTGCCAGCAGTGATGCGAGCGAAAACACCGGGGAGCTGTTTTTT

d_gene: .
v_gene: TRBV5-1
abundance: .
j_gene: TRBJ1-1
CDR3aa: CASSLRGTSTEAFF
CDR3nt: TGCGCCAGCAGCTTAAGGGGTACGAGCACTGAAGCTTTCTTT

d_gene: TRBD2
v_gene: TRBV5-1
abundance: .
j_gene: TRBJ2-1
CDR3aa: CASSLAGARGGPNEQFF
CDR3nt: TGCGCCAGCAGCTTGGCCGGGGCGCGGGGGGGCCCCAATGAGCAGTTCTTC

d_gene: TRBD1
v_gene: TRBV29-1
abundance: .
j_gene: TRBJ1-2
CDR3aa: CSGMTGAGYGYTF
CDR3nt: TGCAGCGGTATGACAGGGGCCGGGTATGGCTACACCTTC

d_gene: TRBD1
v_gene: TRBV19
abundance: .
j_gene: TRBJ1-2
CDR3aa: CASSRKTGDSSTNYGYTF
CDR3nt: TGTGCCAGTAGCCGAAAAACCGGGGACAGCTCTACTAACTATGGCTACACCTTC

d_gene: .
v_gene: TRBV7-8
abundance: .
j_gene: TRBJ1-2
CDR3aa: CASSASRASYGYTF
CDR3nt: TGTGCCAGCAGCGCGTCCAGGGCATCGTATGGCTACACCTTC

d_gene: TRBD1
v_gene: TRBV9
abundance: .
j_gene: TRBJ1-5
CDR3aa: CASSVGLGGYQPQHF
CDR3nt: TGTGCCAGCAGCGTAGGTCTAGGGGGCTATCAGCCCCAGCATTTT

d_gene: .
v_gene: TRBV7-2
abundance: .
j_gene: TRBJ2-7
CDR3aa: CASSLGIAGALYEQYF
CDR3nt: TGTGCCAGCAGCTTAGGAATTGCGGGGGCCCTCTACGAGCAGTACTTC

d_gene: .
v_gene: TRBV20-1
abundance: .
j_gene: TRBJ1-2
CDR3aa: CSAYGSGYTF
CDR3nt: TGCAGTGCCTACGGTAGTGGCTACACCTTC

d_gene: .
v_gene: TRBV3-1/TRBV3-2
abundance: .
j_gene: TRBJ2-1
CDR3aa: CASSQGGVVDEQFF
CDR3nt: TGTGCCAGCAGCCAAGGCGGGGTAGTCGATGAGCAGTTCTTC

d_gene: TRBD1
v_gene: TRBV2
abundance: .
j_gene: TRBJ1-2
CDR3aa: CASSLVRDRGRGYTF
CDR3nt: TGTGCCAGCAGTTTAGTAAGAGACAGGGGTCGGGGCTACACCTTC

d_gene: .
v_gene: TRBV10-3
abundance: .
j_gene: TRBJ1-2
CDR3aa: CAISDRGSSAYGYTF
CDR3nt: TGTGCCATCAGTGACAGGGGCTCTTCAGCCTATGGCTACACCTTC

d_gene: .
v_gene: TRBV5-1
abundance: .
j_gene: TRBJ1-1
CDR3aa: CASRPGVMNTEAFF
CDR3nt: TGCGCCAGCAGGCCGGGGGTTATGAACACTGAAGCTTTCTTT

d_gene: .
v_gene: TRBV10-1
abundance: .
j_gene: TRBJ1-2
CDR3aa: CASSESTGYGYTF
CDR3nt: TGCGCCAGCAGTGAGTCGACGGGCTATGGCTACACCTTC

d_gene: .
v_gene: TRBV19
abundance: many
j_gene: TRBJ1-2
CDR3aa: CASSPQGFYGYTF
CDR3nt: TGTGCCAGTAGTCCTCAGGGTTTCTATGGCTACACCTTC

d_gene: .
v_gene: TRBV4-1
abundance: .
j_gene: TRBJ1-3
CDR3aa: CASSPVWGGYGNTIYF
CDR3nt: TGCGCCAGCAGCCCGGTTTGGGGGGGGTATGGAAACACCATATATTTT

d_gene: TRBD1
v_gene: TRBV13
abundance: .
j_gene: TRBJ1-5
CDR3aa: CASSPRQGAGEQHF
CDR3nt: TGTGCCAGCAGCCCTCGACAGGGAGCGGGTGAACAGCATTTT

d_gene: TRBD1
v_gene: TRBV5-4
abundance: .
j_gene: TRBJ1-5
CDR3aa: CASSELTGFGNQPQHF
CDR3nt: TGTGCCAGCAGCGAACTGACAGGGTTCGGCAATCAGCCCCAGCATTTT

d_gene: TRBD2
v_gene: TRBV29-1
abundance: few
j_gene: TRBJ2-3
CDR3aa: CSVTGLAGGPLDTQYF
CDR3nt: TGCAGCGTCACGGGACTAGCGGGGGGGCCGTTAGATACGCAGTATTTT

d_gene: TRBD1
v_gene: TRBV16
abundance: .
j_gene: TRBJ1-1
CDR3aa: CASSPSVQGAIGTEAFF
CDR3nt: TGTGCCAGCAGCCCATCGGTGCAGGGGGCGATTGGCACTGAAGCTTTCTTT

d_gene: TRBD1
v_gene: TRBV19
abundance: .
j_gene: TRBJ1-2
CDR3aa: CASSKSRDRSNYGYTF
CDR3nt: TGTGCCAGTAGTAAATCCCGGGACAGGTCGAACTATGGCTACACCTTC

d_gene: TRBD2
v_gene: TRBV10-1
abundance: .
j_gene: TRBJ2-3
CDR3aa: CASSEGRGSTDTQYF
CDR3nt: TGCGCCAGCAGTGAAGGGCGGGGGAGCACAGATACGCAGTATTTT

d_gene: .
v_gene: TRBV5-1
abundance: .
j_gene: TRBJ2-5
CDR3aa: CASSLSGEETQYF
CDR3nt: TGCGCCAGCAGCTTGTCAGGGGAAGAGACCCAGTACTTC

d_gene: TRBD1
v_gene: TRBV3-1/TRBV3-2
abundance: .
j_gene: TRBJ1-6
CDR3aa: CASSQDVRGRGNSPLHF
CDR3nt: TGTGCCAGCAGCCAAGATGTCAGGGGGCGGGGTAATTCACCCCTCCACTTT

d_gene: TRBD1
v_gene: TRBV7-8
abundance: .
j_gene: TRBJ2-6
CDR3aa: CASSLEAAGTGPSGANVLTF
CDR3nt: TGTGCCAGCAGCTTGGAAGCGGCCGGGACAGGTCCTTCTGGGGCCAACGTCCTGACTTTC

d_gene: .
v_gene: TRBV27
abundance: .
j_gene: TRBJ2-1
CDR3aa: CASSPLPRAYNEQFF
CDR3nt: TGTGCCAGCAGTCCCTTACCCCGAGCGTACAATGAGCAGTTCTTC

d_gene: .
v_gene: TRBV2
abundance: few
j_gene: TRBJ1-5
CDR3aa: CASSPDLTAYSNQPQHF
CDR3nt: TGTGCCAGCAGTCCAGACTTAACCGCCTATAGCAATCAGCCCCAGCATTTT

d_gene: .
v_gene: TRBV5-1
abundance: .
j_gene: TRBJ1-1
CDR3aa: CASSLRGGSTEAFF
CDR3nt: TGCGCCAGCAGCTTACGGGGCGGGAGTACTGAAGCTTTCTTT

d_gene: .
v_gene: TRBV27
abundance: .
j_gene: TRBJ1-5
CDR3aa: CASSYSLEQPQHF
CDR3nt: TGTGCCAGCAGTTATAGTTTGGAGCAGCCCCAGCATTTT

d_gene: .
v_gene: TRBV20-1
abundance: .
j_gene: TRBJ1-6
CDR3aa: CSASPAGKGEGSPLHF
CDR3nt: TGCAGTGCTAGTCCGGCCGGGAAGGGGGAGGGTTCACCCCTCCACTTT

d_gene: TRBD1
v_gene: TRBV7-2
abundance: .
j_gene: TRBJ1-2
CDR3aa: CASSLGEGTGVSGYTF
CDR3nt: TGTGCCAGCAGCTTAGGAGAGGGGACAGGGGTTAGCGGCTACACCTTC

d_gene: .
v_gene: TRBV30
abundance: .
j_gene: TRBJ1-4
CDR3aa: CAWSGEGGRSEKLFF
CDR3nt: TGTGCCTGGAGTGGGGAAGGGGGTAGAAGCGAAAAACTGTTTTTT

d_gene: TRBD1
v_gene: TRBV15
abundance: .
j_gene: TRBJ1-2
CDR3aa: CATSRGHPGQSFYGYTF
CDR3nt: TGTGCCACCAGCAGAGGCCATCCGGGACAGTCTTTCTATGGCTACACCTTC

d_gene: TRBD2
v_gene: TRBV7-6
abundance: .
j_gene: TRBJ2-4
CDR3aa: CASSLSGGRTSVKNIQYF
CDR3nt: TGTGCCAGCAGCTTAAGCGGGGGGCGGACTAGCGTGAAAAACATTCAGTACTTC

d_gene: .
v_gene: TRBV5-1
abundance: .
j_gene: TRBJ2-1
CDR3aa: CASSEPQGKQFF
CDR3nt: TGCGCCAGCAGCGAACCACAGGGTAAGCAGTTCTTC

d_gene: TRBD1
v_gene: TRBV19
abundance: .
j_gene: TRBJ1-5
CDR3aa: CASSARGPGNQPQHF
CDR3nt: TGTGCCAGTAGTGCCAGGGGGCCGGGCAATCAGCCCCAGCATTTT

d_gene: .
v_gene: TRBV2
abundance: .
j_gene: TRBJ1-1
CDR3aa: CASSVRGTAEAFF
CDR3nt: TGTGCCAGCAGTGTCCGGGGGACTGCTGAAGCTTTCTTT

d_gene: .
v_gene: TRBV19
abundance: .
j_gene: TRBJ2-5
CDR3aa: CASSTQGWETQYF
CDR3nt: TGTGCCAGTAGTACACAGGGATGGGAGACCCAGTACTTC

d_gene: TRBD1
v_gene: TRBV6-6
abundance: .
j_gene: TRBJ1-2
CDR3aa: CASRPEGQGRYGYTF
CDR3nt: TGTGCCAGCAGGCCCGAGGGACAGGGTCGGTATGGCTACACCTTC

d_gene: TRBD1
v_gene: TRBV2
abundance: .
j_gene: TRBJ1-2
CDR3aa: CASSEEGGQGVHGYTF
CDR3nt: TGTGCCAGCAGTGAAGAGGGGGGACAGGGGGTTCATGGCTACACCTTC

d_gene: .
v_gene: TRBV5-1
abundance: once
j_gene: TRBJ1-2
CDR3aa: CASSPYTKANYGYTF
CDR3nt: TGCGCCAGCAGCCCTTACACGAAAGCTAACTATGGCTACACCTTC

d_gene: .
v_gene: TRBV6-6
abundance: .
j_gene: TRBJ2-2
CDR3aa: CASSYSGGGVTGELFF
CDR3nt: TGTGCCAGCAGTTACTCAGGGGGGGGCGTCACCGGGGAGCTGTTTTTT

d_gene: .
v_gene: TRBV7-2
abundance: .
j_gene: TRBJ1-3
CDR3aa: CASSFALGIGNTIYF
CDR3nt: TGTGCCAGCAGTTTCGCACTAGGTATTGGAAACACCATATATTTT